This T cell receptor beta chain comes out of a study of CD8 T cells in Susac syndrome. In the study overall: When blood was drawn, patients with Susac syndrome were on intravenous immunoglobulin alone, on corticosteroids, or therapy-naive.

Random hexamers were used to reverse transcribe an amount of roughly 0.45 to 1 ug RNA. The method of amplification for TCR beta CDR3 was immunoSEQ multiplex PCR, covering 54 Vbeta and 13 Jbeta. TCRdb redid the calling of the immunoSEQ multiplex PCR reads with MiXCR, one entry per CDR3 protein. The repertoire holds 77,000 or so distinct CDR3 sequences, with about 92% as singletons. From blood CD8+ and CD4+ T cells, the TCR beta chain was sequenced. Trimming cost V 3 bases and J 3 bases; bases outside gene matches: 5. This CDR3 comprises 15 residues. Germline V lookup: CDR1 SGHDN, CDR2 FVKESK. The TCR sequence derives from a human donor with Susac syndrome. Sequencing input: CD4+ T cells from PBMCs. The chain joins TRBV14 to TRBJ2-3, with 8 bases lining up with TRBD2. The chain's CDR3 is CASSHGTSWTDTQYF. CDR3 coding DNA: TGTGCCAGCAGCCATGGGACTAGTTGGACAGATACGCAGTATTTT. Drawing the rest from reference TRBV14 and TRBJ2-3, the complete variable domain is EAGVTQFPSHSVIEKGQTVTLRCDPISGHDNLYWYRRVMGKEIKFLLHFVKESKQDESGMPNNRFLAERTGGTYSTLKVQPAELEDSGVYFCASSHGTSWTDTQYFGPGTRLTVL.